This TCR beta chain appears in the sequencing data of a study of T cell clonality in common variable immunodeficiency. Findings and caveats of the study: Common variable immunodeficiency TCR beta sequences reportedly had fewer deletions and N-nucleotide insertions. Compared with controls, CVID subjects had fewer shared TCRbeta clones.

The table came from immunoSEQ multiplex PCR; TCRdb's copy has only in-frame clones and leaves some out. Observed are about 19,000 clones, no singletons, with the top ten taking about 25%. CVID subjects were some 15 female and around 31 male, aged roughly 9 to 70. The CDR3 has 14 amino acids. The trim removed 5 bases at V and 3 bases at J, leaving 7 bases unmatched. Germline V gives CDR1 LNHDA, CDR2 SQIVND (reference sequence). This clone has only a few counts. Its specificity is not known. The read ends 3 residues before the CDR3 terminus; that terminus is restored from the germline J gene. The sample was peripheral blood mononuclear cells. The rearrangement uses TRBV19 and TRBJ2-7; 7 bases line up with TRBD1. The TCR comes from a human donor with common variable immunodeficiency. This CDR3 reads CASSQGQRSYEQYF. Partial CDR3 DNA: TGTGCCAGTAGTCAGGGACAGAGAAGCTACGAG.